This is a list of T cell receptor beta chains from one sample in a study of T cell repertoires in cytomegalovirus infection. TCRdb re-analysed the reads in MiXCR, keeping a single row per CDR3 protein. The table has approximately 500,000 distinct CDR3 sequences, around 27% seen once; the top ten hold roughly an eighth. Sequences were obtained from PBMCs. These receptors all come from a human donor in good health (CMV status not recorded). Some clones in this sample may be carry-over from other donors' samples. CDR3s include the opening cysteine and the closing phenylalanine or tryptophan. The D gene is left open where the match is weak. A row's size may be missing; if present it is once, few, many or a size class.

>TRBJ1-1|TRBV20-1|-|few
CSASTAGATEAFF
TGCAGTGCTAGTACGGCAGGAGCCACTGAAGCTTTCTTT
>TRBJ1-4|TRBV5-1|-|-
CASSWGTLEGGLFF
TGCGCCAGCAGCTGGGGGACCCTTGAGGGAGGACTGTTTTTT
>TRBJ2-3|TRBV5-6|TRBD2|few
CASSVSGRATDTQYF
TGTGCCAGCAGCGTGAGCGGGAGGGCCACAGATACGCAGTATTTT
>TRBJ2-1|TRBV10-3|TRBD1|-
CAISEGQGTHNEQFF
TGTGCCATCAGTGAGGGACAGGGGACACACAATGAGCAGTTCTTC
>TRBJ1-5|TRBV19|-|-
CASSIDIWTVSNQPQHF
TGTGCCAGTAGTATAGATATTTGGACAGTCAGCAATCAGCCCCAGCATTTT
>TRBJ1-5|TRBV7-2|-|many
CASSVQRGSNQPQHF
TGTGCCAGCAGCGTCCAAAGGGGGAGCAATCAGCCCCAGCATTTT
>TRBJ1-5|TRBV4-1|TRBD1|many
CASSQAGQEYQPQHF
TGCGCCAGCAGCCAGGCCGGACAGGAGTATCAGCCCCAGCATTTT
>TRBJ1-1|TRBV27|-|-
CASSKGPRAFF
TGTGCCAGCTCTAAGGGGCCAAGAGCTTTCTTT
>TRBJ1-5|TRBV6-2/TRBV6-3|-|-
CASGSRGSGQPQHF
TGTGCCAGCGGCTCCAGGGGTTCGGGACAGCCCCAGCATTTT
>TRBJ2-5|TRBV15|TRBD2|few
CATSRVTGSGGTQYF
TGTGCCACCAGCAGAGTTACGGGCTCGGGAGGGACCCAGTACTTC
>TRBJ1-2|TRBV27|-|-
CASNNDWGADYGYTF
TGTGCCAGCAACAACGATTGGGGGGCTGACTATGGCTACACCTTC
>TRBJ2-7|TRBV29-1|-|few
CSVEEASGQYF
TGCAGCGTTGAAGAAGCCTCCGGGCAGTACTTC
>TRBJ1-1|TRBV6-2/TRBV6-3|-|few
CASSAWELTEAFF
TGTGCCAGCAGCGCATGGGAGCTCACTGAAGCTTTCTTT
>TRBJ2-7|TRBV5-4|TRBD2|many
CASTPTPGLAGLSYEQYF
TGTGCCAGCACCCCAACCCCGGGACTAGCGGGACTCTCCTACGAGCAGTACTTC
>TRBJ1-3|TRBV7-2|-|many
CASSQGLDGYGNTIYF
TGTGCCAGCAGCCAGGGGCTGGACGGATATGGAAACACCATATATTTT
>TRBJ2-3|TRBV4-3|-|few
CASSQDPAVGRDTQYF
TGCGCCAGCAGCCAAGATCCAGCGGTGGGGAGAGATACGCAGTATTTT